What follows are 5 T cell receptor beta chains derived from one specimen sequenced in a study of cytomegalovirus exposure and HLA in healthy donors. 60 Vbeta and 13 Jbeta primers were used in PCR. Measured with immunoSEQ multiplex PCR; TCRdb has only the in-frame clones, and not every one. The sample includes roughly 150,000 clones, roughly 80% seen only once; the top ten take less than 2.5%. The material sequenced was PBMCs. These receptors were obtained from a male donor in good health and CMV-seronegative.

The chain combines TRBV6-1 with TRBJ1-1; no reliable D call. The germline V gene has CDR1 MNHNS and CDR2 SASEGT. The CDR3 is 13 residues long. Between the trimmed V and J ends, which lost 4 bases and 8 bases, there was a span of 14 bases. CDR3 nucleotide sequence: TGTGCCAGCAGTGGAACCCCTAGCTTAGAAGCTTTCTTT. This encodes CASSGTPSLEAFF.

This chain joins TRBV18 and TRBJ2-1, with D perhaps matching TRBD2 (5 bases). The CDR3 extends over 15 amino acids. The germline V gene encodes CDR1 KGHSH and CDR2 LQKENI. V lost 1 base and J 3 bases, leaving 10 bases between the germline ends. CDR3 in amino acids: CASSPRETGYNEQFF. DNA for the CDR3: TGTGCCAGCTCACCACGGGAGACGGGCTACAATGAGCAGTTCTTC.

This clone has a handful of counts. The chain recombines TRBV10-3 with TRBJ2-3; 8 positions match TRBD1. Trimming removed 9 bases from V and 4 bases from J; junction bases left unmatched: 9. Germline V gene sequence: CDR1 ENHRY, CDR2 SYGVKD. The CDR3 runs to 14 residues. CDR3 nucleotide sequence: TGTGCCATAGGCGAGACAGGGGCTTCAGATACGCAGTATTTT. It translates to CAIGETGASDTQYF.

The CDR3 sequence: CASSRWTGDNSPLHF. CDR3 bases: TGCGCCAGCAGCCGGTGGACAGGGGATAATTCACCCCTCCACTTT. The V gene is TRBV5-1, the J gene TRBJ1-6, with TRBD1 matching 9 bases. Germline V gene sequence: CDR1 SGHRS, CDR2 YFSETQ. This CDR3 is built from 15 residues. The V and J ends lost 4 bases and 5 bases, in that order; junction bases with no gene match: 4.

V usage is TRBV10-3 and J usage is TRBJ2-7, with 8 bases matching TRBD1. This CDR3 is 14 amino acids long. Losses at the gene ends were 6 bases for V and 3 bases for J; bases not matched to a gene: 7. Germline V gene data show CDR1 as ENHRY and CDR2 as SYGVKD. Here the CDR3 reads CAISGQGQNYEQYF. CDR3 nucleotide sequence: TGTGCCATCAGCGGACAGGGTCAGAACTACGAGCAGTACTTC.